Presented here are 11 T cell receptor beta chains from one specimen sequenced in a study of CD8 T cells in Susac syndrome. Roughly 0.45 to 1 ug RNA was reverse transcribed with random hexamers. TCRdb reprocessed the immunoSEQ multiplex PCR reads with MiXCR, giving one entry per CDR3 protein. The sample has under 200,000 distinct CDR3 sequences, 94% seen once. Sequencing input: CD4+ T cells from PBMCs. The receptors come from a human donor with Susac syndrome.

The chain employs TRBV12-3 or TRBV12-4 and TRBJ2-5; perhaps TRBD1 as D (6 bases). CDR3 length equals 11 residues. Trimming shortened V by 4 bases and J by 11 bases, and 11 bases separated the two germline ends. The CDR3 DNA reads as TGTGCCAGCAGTTCCAAGGGGACACAGTACTTC. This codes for CASSSKGTQYF.

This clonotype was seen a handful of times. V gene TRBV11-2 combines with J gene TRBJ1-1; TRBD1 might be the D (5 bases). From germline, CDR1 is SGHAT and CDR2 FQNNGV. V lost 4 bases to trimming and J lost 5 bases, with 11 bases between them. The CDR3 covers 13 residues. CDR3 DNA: TGTGCCAGCAGCTCCTGGGGCTCTACTGAAGCTTTCTTT. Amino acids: CASSSWGSTEAFF.

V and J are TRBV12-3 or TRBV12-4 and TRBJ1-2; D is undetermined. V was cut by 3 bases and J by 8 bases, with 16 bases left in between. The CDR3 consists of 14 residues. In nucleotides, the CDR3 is TGTGCCAGCAGTTTTCGACGGTCCCGGGAGGGCTACACCTTC. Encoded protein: CASSFRRSREGYTF.

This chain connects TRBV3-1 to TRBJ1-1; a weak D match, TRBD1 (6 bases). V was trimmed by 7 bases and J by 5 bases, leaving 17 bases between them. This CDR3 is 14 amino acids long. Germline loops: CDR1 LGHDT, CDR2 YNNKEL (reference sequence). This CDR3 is CASTTLGGRTEAFF. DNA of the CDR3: TGTGCCAGCACCACCCTCGGGGGGCGGACTGAAGCTTTCTTT. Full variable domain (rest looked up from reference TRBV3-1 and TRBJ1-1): DTAVSQTPKYLVTQMGNDKSIKCEQNLGHDTMYWYKQDSKKFLKIMFSYNNKELIINETVPNRFSPKSPDKAHLNLHINSLELGDSAVYFCASTTLGGRTEAFFGQGTRLTVV.

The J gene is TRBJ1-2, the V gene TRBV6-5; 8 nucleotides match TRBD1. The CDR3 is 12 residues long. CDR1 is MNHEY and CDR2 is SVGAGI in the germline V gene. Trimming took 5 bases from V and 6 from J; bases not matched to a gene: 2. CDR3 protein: CASSPRGHGYTF. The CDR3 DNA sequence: TGTGCCAGCAGTCCCAGGGGGCATGGCTACACCTTC.

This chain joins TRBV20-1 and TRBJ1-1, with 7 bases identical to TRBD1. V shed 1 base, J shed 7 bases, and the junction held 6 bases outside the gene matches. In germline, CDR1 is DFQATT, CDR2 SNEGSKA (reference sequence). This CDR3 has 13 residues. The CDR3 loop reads CSARGGTAFEAFF. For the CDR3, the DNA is TGCAGTGCTAGAGGCGGGACAGCTTTTGAAGCTTTCTTT.

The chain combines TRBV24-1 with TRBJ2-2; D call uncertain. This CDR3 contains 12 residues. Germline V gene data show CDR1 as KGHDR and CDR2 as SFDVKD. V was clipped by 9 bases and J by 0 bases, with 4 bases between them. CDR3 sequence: CATGPNTGELFF. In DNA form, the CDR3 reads TGTGCCACCGGCCCGAACACCGGGGAGCTGTTTTTT.

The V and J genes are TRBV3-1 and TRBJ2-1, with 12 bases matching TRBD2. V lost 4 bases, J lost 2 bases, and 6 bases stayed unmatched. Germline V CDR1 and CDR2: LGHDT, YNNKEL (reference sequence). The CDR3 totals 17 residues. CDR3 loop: CASSPTSGGRAYNEQFF. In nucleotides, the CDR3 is TGTGCCAGCAGCCCGACTAGCGGGGGAAGAGCCTACAATGAGCAGTTCTTC.

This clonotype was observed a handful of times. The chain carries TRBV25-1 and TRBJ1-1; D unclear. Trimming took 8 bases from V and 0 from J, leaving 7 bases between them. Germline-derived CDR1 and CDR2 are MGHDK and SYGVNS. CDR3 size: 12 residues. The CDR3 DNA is TGTGCCAGCCGTGTCTTGAACACTGAAGCTTTCTTT. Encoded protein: CASRVLNTEAFF.

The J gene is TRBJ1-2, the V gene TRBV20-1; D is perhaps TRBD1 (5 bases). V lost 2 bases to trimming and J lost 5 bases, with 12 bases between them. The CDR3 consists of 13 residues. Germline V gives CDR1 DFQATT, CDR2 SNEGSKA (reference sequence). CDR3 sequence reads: CSARRRGEYGYTF. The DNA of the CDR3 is TGCAGTGCTAGACGGAGGGGCGAGTATGGCTACACCTTC.

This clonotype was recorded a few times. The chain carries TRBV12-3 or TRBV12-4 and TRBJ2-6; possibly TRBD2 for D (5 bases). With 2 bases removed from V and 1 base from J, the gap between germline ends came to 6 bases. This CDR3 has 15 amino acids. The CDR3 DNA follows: TGTGCCAGCAGTTTATCGGGATCTGGGGCCAACGTCCTGACTTTC. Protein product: CASSLSGSGANVLTF.